This T cell receptor (beta chain) was found in a study of blood T cell repertoires in COVID-19. This clone was counted between two and nine times. The authors' processing: Using reference gene primer amplification, nucleated cell counts were estimated. TCRdb's copy holds only in-frame clones and misses some; the assay was immunoSEQ multiplex PCR. V and J calls plus clone size are reproduced from that table; the DNA served to infer D and trimming. The sample carries 310,000 or so clones, 85% to 90% recorded once. CDR3 length: 16 amino acids. CDR1 and CDR2 (germline): LGHDT, YNNKEL (reference sequence). V was pared by 4 bases and J by 6 bases, with 4 bases of the junction left unmatched.

This chain connects TRBV3-1 (or the pseudogene TRBV3-2) to TRBJ2-1, with 15 bases fitting TRBD2. The receptor was isolated from a woman aged 25-40 years with COVID-19, enrolled during active disease. The sequenced sample consisted of peripheral blood. CDR3 bases: TGTGCCAGCAGCCGGTGGACTAGCGGGAGGGGCAATGAGCAGTTCTTC. Its translation: CASSRWTSGRGNEQFF.